This T cell receptor (beta chain) came from a study of regulatory T cells in long-lasting Graves disease. V was shortened by 0 bases and J by 3 bases, with 10 bases between the two germline ends. The CDR3 contains 16 residues. Germline-derived CDR1 and CDR2 are SGDLS and YYNGEE. Study-level points and caveats: Limited sample numbers may have lowered accuracy. When disease was persistent, TRBV28, TRBJ1-2 and TRBJ2-5 were the favored segments.

Indicated time point: newly diagnosed GD, antithyroid drugs for less than 3 months. Isolated PBMC RNA provided the starting material for the TCR library. Staff took roughly 8.8 milliliters of peripheral blood and put it into EDTA tubes. CDR3-region Arm-PCR and iRepertoire HTBI primers produced the TCR beta libraries. Each CDR3 protein gets one entry after TCRdb re-called the multiplex PCR reads with MiXCR. This table holds some 250,000 distinct CDR3 sequences, around 18% found once. This clonotype was counted ten times or more. The antigen remains unidentified. These data were also filed under a second study, of T cells in Graves' hyperthyroidism and ophthalmopathy. As that report states: Patients were aged 18 to 65, had disease duration under 2 months, and had newly diagnosed hyperthyroidism.

The sample consisted of peripheral blood mononuclear cells (PBMCs), taken at new diagnosis, from a patient treated with antithyroid drugs. V usage is TRBV9 and J usage is TRBJ2-6; the D is unclear. The sequence was obtained from a woman in her 30s with Graves disease. DNA for the CDR3: TGTGCCAGCAGCGTAGGGATGGGCGGTGGGGCCAACGTCCTGACTTTC. It translates to CASSVGMGGGANVLTF.